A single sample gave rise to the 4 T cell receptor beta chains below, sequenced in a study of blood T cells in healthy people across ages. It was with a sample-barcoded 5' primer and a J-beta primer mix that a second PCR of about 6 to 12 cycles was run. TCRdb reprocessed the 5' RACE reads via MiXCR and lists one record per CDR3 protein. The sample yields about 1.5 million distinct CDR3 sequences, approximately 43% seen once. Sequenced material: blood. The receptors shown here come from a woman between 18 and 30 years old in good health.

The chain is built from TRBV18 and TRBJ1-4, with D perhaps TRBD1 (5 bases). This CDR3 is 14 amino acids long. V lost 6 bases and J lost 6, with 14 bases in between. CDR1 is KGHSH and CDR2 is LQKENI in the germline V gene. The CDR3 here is CASSPSWGDEKLFF. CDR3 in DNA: TGTGCCAGCTCTCCCAGTTGGGGCGATGAAAAACTGTTTTTT.

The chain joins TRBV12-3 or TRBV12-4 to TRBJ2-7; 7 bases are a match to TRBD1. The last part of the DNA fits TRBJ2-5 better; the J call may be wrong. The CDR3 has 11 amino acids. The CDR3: CACGQVETQYF. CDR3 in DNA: TGTGCCTGCGGACAGGTAGAGACCCAGTACTTC.

The CDR3 is CASSVNGVLDEQFF. The CDR3 DNA follows: TGTGCCAGCAGCGTAAACGGGGTTTTAGATGAGCAGTTCTTC. The chain couples TRBV7-3 to TRBJ2-1, with D perhaps TRBD2 (5 bases). The V gene's germline CDR1 is SGHTA and CDR2 FQGTGA. The length of the CDR3 is 14 residues. The V and J ends lost 5 bases and 8 bases respectively, with 16 bases between them.

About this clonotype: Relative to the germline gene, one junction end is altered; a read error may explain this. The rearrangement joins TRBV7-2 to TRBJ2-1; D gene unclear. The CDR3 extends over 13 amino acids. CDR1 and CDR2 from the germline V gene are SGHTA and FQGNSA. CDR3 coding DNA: TGTGCCAGCAGCCCAAACAACTACAATAAGCAGTTCTTC. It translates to CASSPNNYNKQFF.